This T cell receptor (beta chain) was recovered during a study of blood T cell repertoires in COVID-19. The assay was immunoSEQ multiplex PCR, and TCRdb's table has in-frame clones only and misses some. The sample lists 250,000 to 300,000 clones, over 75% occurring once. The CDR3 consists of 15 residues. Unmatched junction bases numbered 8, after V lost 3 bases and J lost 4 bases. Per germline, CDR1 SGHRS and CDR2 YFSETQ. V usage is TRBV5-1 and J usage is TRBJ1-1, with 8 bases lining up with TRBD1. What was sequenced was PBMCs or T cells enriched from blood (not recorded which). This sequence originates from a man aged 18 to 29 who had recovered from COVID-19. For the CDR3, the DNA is TGCGCCAGCAGCTGGAGGACAGGGACTGGCACTGAAGCTTTCTTT. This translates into CASSWRTGTGTEAFF.